Shown below are 5 T cell receptor beta chains from a single sample sequenced in a study of OX40 agonist ivuxolimab in advanced cancers. The method was immunoSEQ multiplex PCR; TCRdb's version includes in-frame clones alone and lacks a portion of them. The sample has under 95,000 clones; approximately 89% are singletons. The sample in question was CD4+ or CD8+ T cells sorted from blood, obtained in a trial of the OX40 agonist ivuxolimab. All receptors derive from an adult with an advanced solid tumor such as melanoma, head and neck, liver or kidney cancer.

This rearrangement joins TRBV19 to TRBJ2-2; possibly TRBD1 or TRBD2 for D (5 bases each). Germline-derived CDR1 and CDR2 are LNHDA and SQIVND (reference sequence). V lost 6 bases and J 6 bases, leaving 11 bases between the germline ends. The CDR3 consists of 13 residues. Here the CDR3 DNA reads TGTGCCAGTAGGAGAGAGGGGTCCGGGGAGCTGTTTTTT. This gives the protein CASRREGSGELFF.

The chain couples TRBV28 to TRBJ2-5, with 12 bases lining up with TRBD1. The CDR3 consists of 14 residues. Germline CDR1 reads MDHEN; CDR2 reads SYDVKM. V lost 8 bases and J lost 10; bases outside the gene matches: 11. CDR3 protein: CASSGTGGDRNQYF. In DNA form, the CDR3 reads TGTGCCAGCTCCGGGACAGGGGGCGATAGAAACCAGTACTTC. The whole variable domain, filled in from reference TRBV28 and TRBJ2-5, reads DVKVTQSSRYLVKRTGEKVFLECVQDMDHENMFWYRQDPGLGLRLIYFSYDVKMKEKGDIPEGYSVSREKKERFSLILESASTNQTSMYLCASSGTGGDRNQYFGPGTRLLVL.

The chain combines TRBV11-3 with TRBJ2-1; 7 positions agree with TRBD1. This CDR3 comprises 14 residues. Trimming removed 5 bases from V and 6 bases from J; junction bases left unmatched: 7. CDR1 SGHNT and CDR2 YENEEA come from the germline V gene. The CDR3 region is CASSRNRGANEQFF. For the CDR3, the DNA is TGTGCCAGCAGCAGGAACAGGGGTGCCAATGAGCAGTTCTTC.

This rearrangement joins TRBV29-1 to TRBJ2-2; D not certain. Trimming shortened V by 7 bases and J by 1 base, and 7 bases separated the two germline ends. CDR1 is SQVTM, CDR2 ANQGSEA, per germline. The CDR3 spans 12 residues. CDR3 amino acids: CSAHRNTGELFF. Written as DNA, the CDR3 is TGCAGCGCCCACAGGAACACCGGGGAGCTGTTTTTT.

The chain combines TRBV7-8 with TRBJ1-2; the D gene is possibly TRBD1 (5 bases). Germline loops: CDR1 SGHVS, CDR2 FQNEAQ. V was cut by 1 base and J by 8 bases, with 11 bases left in between. The CDR3 totals 13 residues. DNA for the CDR3: TGTGCCAGCAGCTTAGTAGGGGTTGGAGGCTACACCTTC. Translation: CASSLVGVGGYTF.